One TCR beta chain is described in this entry. Its antigen is still unknown. The V gene's germline CDR1 is SQVTM and CDR2 ANQGSEA. Trimming shortened V by 6 bases and J by 1 base, and 17 bases separated the two germline ends. The CDR3 spans 15 residues. These data come from a study of cytomegalovirus exposure and HLA in healthy donors. The study, taken as a whole, reports: In presence/absence analyses, roughly uniform sequencing depth across donors was assumed. In vitro assays verified that a few CMV-associated chains recognized CMV antigens specifically. In a later analysis, TCR beta V- and J-gene trimming showed a link to a missense DCLRE1C variant. A prior analysis recorded that most TCR beta V segments were productive about 87% or about 30% of the time.

Primers for the PCR totalled 60 Vbeta and 13 Jbeta. Generated by immunoSEQ multiplex PCR, the TCRdb table keeps only in-frame clones and is missing some. In all, the sample yields fewer than 110,000 clones. Source material: PBMCs. The V gene is TRBV29-1, the J gene TRBJ2-3; D is perhaps TRBD1 (6 bases). This clonotype was sampled from a middle-aged man in good health and CMV-seronegative. DNA of the CDR3: TGCAGCGTGAGTTCCCGGGACATACGCACAGATACGCAGTATTTT. Translation gives CSVSSRDIRTDTQYF.